This note documents a single T cell receptor (beta chain) sequence. The antigen remains unidentified. For each CDR3 protein, TCRdb gives one entry from its re-call of the 5' RACE reads, without DNA. There are about 430,000 distinct CDR3 sequences in the sample, with 1.4% held by the top ten. This sample was taken from a study of T cells expressing NK-cell markers. Study summary: Sorted CD3+CD56-NKG2C+, CD3+CD56+NKG2C- and CD3+CD56+NKG2C+ T cells were the source of the TCR beta repertoires. Out of eight donors sequenced, seven tested HCMV-seropositive and the remaining one seronegative. Study findings and constraints: A few of the donors also had these clonotypes leading their CD3+CD56-NKG2C+ fraction. A handful of donors had dominant NKG2C+ clonotypes that comprised about 1.0-7.0% of their CD8+ T cells.

Germline CDR1 SQVTM, CDR2 ANQGSEA. The CDR3 totals 13 residues. This chain uses TRBV29-1 with TRBJ1-1. The sample taken for sequencing was blood T cells: a sorted CD56 or NKG2C T cell subset, CD4+ or CD8+ T cells, or bulk PBMC T cells (not recorded which). This receptor was taken from a woman aged 45-60 years in good health. CDR3 loop: CSGRRGAKAEAFF.